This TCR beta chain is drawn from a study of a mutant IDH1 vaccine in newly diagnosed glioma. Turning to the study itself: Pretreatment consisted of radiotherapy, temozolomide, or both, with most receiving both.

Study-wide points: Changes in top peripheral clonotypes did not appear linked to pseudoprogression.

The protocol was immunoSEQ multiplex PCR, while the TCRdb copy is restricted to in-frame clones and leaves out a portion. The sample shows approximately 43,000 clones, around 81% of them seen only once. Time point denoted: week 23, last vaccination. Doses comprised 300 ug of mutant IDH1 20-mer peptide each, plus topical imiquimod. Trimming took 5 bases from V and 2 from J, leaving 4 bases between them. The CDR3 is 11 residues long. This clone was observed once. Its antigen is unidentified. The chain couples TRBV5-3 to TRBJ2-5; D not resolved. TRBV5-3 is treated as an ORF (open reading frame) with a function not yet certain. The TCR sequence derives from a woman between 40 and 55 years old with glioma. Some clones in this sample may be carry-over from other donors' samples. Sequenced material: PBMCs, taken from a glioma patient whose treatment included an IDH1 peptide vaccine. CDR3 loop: CARRPQETQYF. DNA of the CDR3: TGTGCCAGAAGACCTCAAGAGACCCAGTACTTC.